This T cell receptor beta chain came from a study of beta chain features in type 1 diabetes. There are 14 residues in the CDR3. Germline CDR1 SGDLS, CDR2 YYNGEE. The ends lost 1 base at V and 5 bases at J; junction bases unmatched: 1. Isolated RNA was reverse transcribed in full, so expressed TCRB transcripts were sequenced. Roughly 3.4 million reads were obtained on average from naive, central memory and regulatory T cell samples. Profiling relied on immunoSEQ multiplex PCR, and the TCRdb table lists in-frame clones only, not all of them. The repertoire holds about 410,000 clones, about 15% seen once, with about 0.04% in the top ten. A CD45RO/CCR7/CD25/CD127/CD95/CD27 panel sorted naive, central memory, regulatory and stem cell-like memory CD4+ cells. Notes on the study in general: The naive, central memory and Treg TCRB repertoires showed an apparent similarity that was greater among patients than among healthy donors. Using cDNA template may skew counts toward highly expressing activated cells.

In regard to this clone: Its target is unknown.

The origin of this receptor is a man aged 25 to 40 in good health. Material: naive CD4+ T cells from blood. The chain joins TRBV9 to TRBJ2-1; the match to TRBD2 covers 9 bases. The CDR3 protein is CASSVLAGHNEQFF. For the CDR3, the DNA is TGTGCCAGCAGCGTACTAGCGGGACACAATGAGCAGTTCTTC.